The 5 T cell receptor beta chains in this list originate from one sample, sequenced in a study of response to subunit inactivated influenza vaccine. From the RT-PCR reads, TCRdb called clonotypes with MiXCR, one entry per CDR3 protein. The repertoire has 450,000 to 600,000 distinct CDR3 sequences, under 8.5% of them found once; the top ten carry around 13%. The sequenced sample was PBMCs from blood, obtained less than 30 months after vaccination. The receptors were gathered from a man aged 45-69 years who received an inactivated influenza vaccine.

The chain is built from TRBV6-5 and TRBJ2-5, with a possible D match to TRBD2 (5 bases). Per germline, CDR1 MNHEY and CDR2 SVGAGI. CDR3 length equals 15 residues. Trimming shortened V by 0 bases and J by 2 bases, and 10 bases separated the two germline ends. The CDR3 loop is CASSYSAGNQETQYF. CDR3 DNA: TGTGCCAGCAGTTACTCGGCCGGGAATCAAGAGACCCAGTACTTC.

This clonotype was seen at least ten times. V gene TRBV5-5 combines with J gene TRBJ2-1, with TRBD1 matching over 8 bases. The length of the CDR3 is 12 residues. V lost 4 bases, J lost 10 bases, and 4 bases stayed unmatched. CDR1 and CDR2 from the germline V gene are SGHKS and YYEKEE (reference sequence). In DNA form, the CDR3 reads TGTGCCAGCAGCCAGCAGGGGGCCGAGCAGTTCTTC. As protein: CASSQQGAEQFF.

The V call is TRBV24-1, the J call TRBJ2-3; 7 bases are shared with TRBD2. CDR1 and CDR2 (germline): KGHDR, SFDVKD. V shed 3 bases and J 0 bases; nucleotides not matched to a gene: 8. The CDR3 totals 17 residues. CDR3 protein: CATSDVTRGVSTDTQYF. CDR3 bases: TGTGCCACCAGTGATGTAACCCGGGGGGTCAGCACAGATACGCAGTATTTT.

In this sample, this clonotype turned up many times. CDR3 protein: CSVGGDRGQPQHF. In nucleotides, the CDR3 is TGCAGCGTTGGGGGGGACAGGGGGCAGCCCCAGCATTTT. This sequence joins TRBV29-1 and TRBJ1-5, with 11 bases fitting TRBD1. Looked up from germline, CDR1 is SQVTM and CDR2 is ANQGSEA. CDR3 size: 13 residues. Germline trimming cut 4 bases from V and 7 bases from J; bases unmatched to any gene: 3.

There are a few counts of this clonotype. This sequence joins TRBV20-1 and TRBJ1-1; D may be TRBD1 (5 bases). Germline values: CDR1 DFQATT, CDR2 SNEGSKA (reference sequence). The V and J ends lost 6 bases and 2 bases respectively, with 19 bases between them. This CDR3 is 15 amino acids long. The CDR3 loop is CSAAFGAGINTEAFF. CDR3 nucleotide sequence: TGCAGTGCAGCCTTCGGGGCAGGGATAAACACTGAAGCTTTCTTT.